A selection of T cell receptor beta chains follows, all from one sample in a study of CD8+CD57+ T cells in acquired aplastic anemia. TCRdb called the reads again in MiXCR, with one record for every CDR3 protein. The table lists under 200,000 distinct CDR3 sequences, roughly half of them singletons, with around a tenth in the top ten. The sequencing input was sorted CD4+, CD8+, or CD8+CD57+ T cells (not recorded which) from PBMCs. All receptors come from a human donor with aplastic anemia. The CDR3 runs from the conserved cysteine through the conserved F or W. The order of the fields is clone size, J gene, D gene, V gene, CDR3 DNA, CDR3 protein. D genes are given only for firm matches. Clone size is shown for a subset of rows, as once, few, many or a class of expanded clone.

size: .
J: TRBJ2-1
D: .
V: TRBV14
DNA: TGTGCCAGCAGCCACGGCACACGGCAGTTCTTC
CDR3: CASSHGTRQFF

size: .
J: TRBJ2-7
D: TRBD1
V: TRBV10-3
DNA: TGTGCCATCAGTGTCCGGGACAGGGTAGCGGAGCAGTACTTC
CDR3: CAISVRDRVAEQYF

size: .
J: TRBJ2-3
D: .
V: TRBV25-1
DNA: TGTACCAGCAGTGGACTGTATGGGACAGATACGCAGTATTTT
CDR3: CTSSGLYGTDTQYF

size: .
J: TRBJ2-3
D: .
V: TRBV20-1
DNA: TGCAGTGCTAGAGTCCCGGGGGAGGGCACAGATACGCAGTATTTT
CDR3: CSARVPGEGTDTQYF

size: .
J: TRBJ2-7
D: .
V: TRBV15
DNA: TGTGCCACCAGCCCGTCAGGGGCCTCCTACGAGCAGTACTTC
CDR3: CATSPSGASYEQYF

size: few
J: TRBJ2-7
D: TRBD1
V: TRBV7-6
DNA: TGTGCCAGCAGCTTACGCCATTCAGAGGACAGGGGGCGGTACGAGCAGTACTTC
CDR3: CASSLRHSEDRGRYEQYF

size: many
J: TRBJ1-1
D: TRBD1
V: TRBV9
DNA: TGTGCCAGCAGCGCCCGGACAGGGGCGAACACTGAAGCTTTCTTT
CDR3: CASSARTGANTEAFF

size: many
J: TRBJ2-6
D: .
V: TRBV5-1
DNA: TGCGCCAGCAGCTTGGACAACTCTGGGGCCAACGTCCTGACTTTC
CDR3: CASSLDNSGANVLTF

size: .
J: TRBJ2-5
D: TRBD2
V: TRBV29-1
DNA: TGCAGCGCTGGGCTCGTGGGCGGGGGGCGAGGGACCCAGTACTTC
CDR3: CSAGLVGGGRGTQYF

size: many
J: TRBJ2-2
D: TRBD1
V: TRBV9
DNA: TGTGCCAGCAGCGTAGGCCCCCGATGGGACAGGGAGTTAGGGGAGCTGTTTTTT
CDR3: CASSVGPRWDRELGELFF

size: .
J: TRBJ2-7
D: TRBD2
V: TRBV11-3
DNA: TGTGCCAGCAGCCCCGGACTAGCGGGAGCGGGATGGGACGAGCAGTACTTC
CDR3: CASSPGLAGAGWDEQYF

size: .
J: TRBJ1-2
D: .
V: TRBV6-5
DNA: TGTGCCAGCAGTTACCAGGGGTTCATCGCTCGTGGCTACACCTTC
CDR3: CASSYQGFIARGYTF

size: many
J: TRBJ2-1
D: .
V: TRBV5-1
DNA: TGCGCCAGCAGCCTGGGGGTAGGGACGGCTGAGCAGTTCTTC
CDR3: CASSLGVGTAEQFF

size: once
J: TRBJ1-2
D: .
V: TRBV20-1
DNA: TGCAGTGCAACCGGGACTGTAGCTAACTATGGCTACACCTTC
CDR3: CSATGTVANYGYTF

size: .
J: TRBJ1-1
D: .
V: TRBV2
DNA: TGTGCCAGCAGTGAAGGGCCTACTGAAGCTTTCTTT
CDR3: CASSEGPTEAFF

size: .
J: TRBJ1-5
D: TRBD1
V: TRBV27
DNA: TGTGCCAGCAGTGCCGACAGGGCGACCTATCAGCCCCAGCATTTT
CDR3: CASSADRATYQPQHF

size: many
J: TRBJ2-2
D: .
V: TRBV5-1
DNA: TGCGCCAGCAGCTTGTCCGCAGTGAACACCGGGGAGCTGTTTTTT
CDR3: CASSLSAVNTGELFF

size: many
J: TRBJ2-3
D: TRBD1
V: TRBV7-2
DNA: TGTGCCAGCTTGTGGACAGGGTCGATCGCAGATACGCAGTATTTT
CDR3: CASLWTGSIADTQYF

size: .
J: TRBJ2-5
D: TRBD2
V: TRBV20-1
DNA: TGCAGTGCTAGGCCGGGACTAGCGGTACAAGAGACCCAGTACTTC
CDR3: CSARPGLAVQETQYF

size: many
J: TRBJ2-5
D: .
V: TRBV15
DNA: TGTGCCACCAGCAGAGCCCAGGCCGGGGAGACCCAGTACTTC
CDR3: CATSRAQAGETQYF

size: .
J: TRBJ2-7
D: .
V: TRBV24-1
DNA: TGTGCCACCGCGACGGTGGGGGAGCAGTACTTC
CDR3: CATATVGEQYF

size: few
J: TRBJ1-2
D: TRBD1
V: TRBV10-3
DNA: TGTGCCATCAGTGGGGGACAGGGGCACTATGGCTACACCTTC
CDR3: CAISGGQGHYGYTF

size: many
J: TRBJ2-1
D: .
V: TRBV10-1
DNA: TGCGCCAGCAGCCAGATGGGGCGGGAAGGACAGTTCTTC
CDR3: CASSQMGREGQFF

size: .
J: TRBJ1-1
D: .
V: TRBV29-1
DNA: TGCAGCGTTGAAGATCTCCAACGGAACACTGAAGCTTTCTTT
CDR3: CSVEDLQRNTEAFF

size: .
J: TRBJ2-1
D: .
V: TRBV30
DNA: TGTGCCTGGAGCCATAGTTGGGATACGATAAAGGATGAGCAGTTCTTC
CDR3: CAWSHSWDTIKDEQFF

size: many
J: TRBJ2-7
D: .
V: TRBV25-1
DNA: TGTGCCAGCAGTGGTTTCGGGAGTCCCTACGAGCAGTACTTC
CDR3: CASSGFGSPYEQYF

size: many
J: TRBJ2-2
D: .
V: TRBV5-1
DNA: TGCGCCAGCAGCTTGGATGGGCCCCACACCGGGGAGCTGTTTTTT
CDR3: CASSLDGPHTGELFF

size: once
J: TRBJ1-3
D: .
V: TRBV9
DNA: TGTGCCAGCAGATCAGGAGGGTGGGAAAACACCATATATTTT
CDR3: CASRSGGWENTIYF

size: few
J: TRBJ2-7
D: .
V: TRBV7-9
DNA: TGTGCCAGCAGCCTGGACATCTACGAGCAGTACTTC
CDR3: CASSLDIYEQYF

size: many
J: TRBJ1-6
D: TRBD1
V: TRBV2
DNA: TGTGCCAGCAGTGAATGGGAGACAGGGAATTCACCCCTCCACTTT
CDR3: CASSEWETGNSPLHF

size: many
J: TRBJ1-5
D: .
V: TRBV5-1
DNA: TGCGCCAGCAGCTTCGGACCCAACAATCAGCCCCAGCATTTT
CDR3: CASSFGPNNQPQHF

size: .
J: TRBJ2-7
D: TRBD1
V: TRBV11-2
DNA: TGTGCCAGCAGCGAACGACAGGGACCGGTATTCTTC
CDR3: CASSERQGPVFF

size: few
J: TRBJ2-2
D: .
V: TRBV20-1
DNA: TGCAGTGCTAGAGATCATCGGGCCGGGACTTTCAACACCGGGGAGCTGTTTTTT
CDR3: CSARDHRAGTFNTGELFF

size: .
J: TRBJ1-2
D: TRBD1
V: TRBV11-3
DNA: TGTGCCAGCAGCTTAGGAGACAGGGATTCTGGCTACACCTTC
CDR3: CASSLGDRDSGYTF

size: .
J: TRBJ1-3
D: .
V: TRBV14
DNA: TGTGCCAGCAGCGAAGATAGAAACACCATATATTTT
CDR3: CASSEDRNTIYF

size: .
J: TRBJ2-3
D: TRBD1
V: TRBV10-3
DNA: TGTGCCATCAGCCTTCCCCCGGGACAGGGGGCTAGCACAGATACGCAGTATTTT
CDR3: CAISLPPGQGASTDTQYF

size: once
J: TRBJ1-4
D: .
V: TRBV15
DNA: TGTGCCACCAGCAGGGACAACAGGGAGTTCAGGGAAAAACTGTTTTTT
CDR3: CATSRDNREFREKLFF

size: many
J: TRBJ2-2
D: .
V: TRBV20-1
DNA: TGCAGTGCTAGAGTTCAGGGGGGTGGCGGGGAGCTGTTTTTT
CDR3: CSARVQGGGGELFF

size: once
J: TRBJ1-1
D: TRBD1
V: TRBV29-1
DNA: TGCAGCGAATTTAGGGGGCGCAGGACTGAAGCTTTCTTT
CDR3: CSEFRGRRTEAFF

size: few
J: TRBJ2-7
D: .
V: TRBV2
DNA: TGTGCCAGCGGGAGGGCAGGGGACTACGAGCAGTACTTC
CDR3: CASGRAGDYEQYF

size: many
J: TRBJ2-7
D: .
V: TRBV7-2
DNA: TGTGCCAGCAGCCCGCGGGACGGCAGCTACGAGCAGTACTTC
CDR3: CASSPRDGSYEQYF

size: .
J: TRBJ1-2
D: .
V: TRBV20-1
DNA: TGCAGTGCTAGAGATGGGAGAGCGAGCTATGGCTACACCTTC
CDR3: CSARDGRASYGYTF

size: once
J: TRBJ1-6
D: .
V: TRBV9
DNA: TGTGCCAGCAGCGTAGGAGCAAATTCACCCCTCCACTTT
CDR3: CASSVGANSPLHF

size: .
J: TRBJ2-7
D: TRBD1
V: TRBV5-1
DNA: TGCGCCAGCAGCGCTACGACTGGACAGGGATCCTACGAGCAGTACTTC
CDR3: CASSATTGQGSYEQYF

size: .
J: TRBJ2-5
D: .
V: TRBV4-1
DNA: TGCGCCAGCAGCCAGACAAGGGGGGTGCGTGAGACCCAGTACTTC
CDR3: CASSQTRGVRETQYF

size: .
J: TRBJ2-1
D: TRBD1
V: TRBV20-1
DNA: TGCAGTGCCCCCGGGACAGGGAGGAATGAGCAGTTCTTC
CDR3: CSAPGTGRNEQFF

size: many
J: TRBJ1-2
D: TRBD1
V: TRBV5-8
DNA: TGTGCCAGCAGCCTGGGGACAGTCTATGGCTACACCTTC
CDR3: CASSLGTVYGYTF